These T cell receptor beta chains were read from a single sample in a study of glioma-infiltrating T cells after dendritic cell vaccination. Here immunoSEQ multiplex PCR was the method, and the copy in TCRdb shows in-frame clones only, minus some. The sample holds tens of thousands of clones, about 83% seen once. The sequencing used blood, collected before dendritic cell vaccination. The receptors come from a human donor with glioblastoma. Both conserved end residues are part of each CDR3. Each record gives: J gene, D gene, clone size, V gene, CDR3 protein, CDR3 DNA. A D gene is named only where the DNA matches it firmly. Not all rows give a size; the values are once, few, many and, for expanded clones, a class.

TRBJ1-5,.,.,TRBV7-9,CASSLDSGDQPQHF,TGTGCCAGCAGCTTGGACAGCGGGGATCAGCCCCAGCATTTT
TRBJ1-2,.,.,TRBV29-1,CSVRTSYGYTF,TGCAGCGTTCGGACAAGCTATGGCTACACCTTC
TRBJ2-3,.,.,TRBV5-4,CASSTQLSAASTDTQYF,TGTGCCAGCAGCACCCAGTTGTCAGCGGCTAGCACAGATACGCAGTATTTT
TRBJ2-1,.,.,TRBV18,CASSRQTGGYNEQFF,TGTGCCAGCTCAAGACAGACAGGTGGTTACAATGAGCAGTTCTTC
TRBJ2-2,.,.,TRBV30,CAWSGTANTGELFF,TGTGCCTGGAGTGGGACAGCGAACACCGGGGAGCTGTTTTTT
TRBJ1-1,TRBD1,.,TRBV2,CASWSRGETEAFF,TGTGCCAGCTGGAGCAGGGGGGAAACTGAAGCTTTCTTT
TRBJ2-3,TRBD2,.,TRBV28,CASLRGVYTDTQYF,TGTGCCAGCCTGCGGGGGGTCTACACAGATACGCAGTATTTT
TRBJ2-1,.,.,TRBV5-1,CASSSGQSSYNEQFF,TGCGCCAGCAGCTCCGGACAGAGCTCCTACAATGAGCAGTTCTTC
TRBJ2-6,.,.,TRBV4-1,CASSQDRGTLSSGANVLTF,TGCGCCAGCAGCCAAGATAGGGGAACATTAAGCTCTGGGGCCAACGTCCTGACTTTC
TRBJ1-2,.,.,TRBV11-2,CASSLVPAGGYTF,TGTGCCAGCAGCTTAGTGCCCGCGGGCGGCTACACCTTC
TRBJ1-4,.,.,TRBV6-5,CASSYSQGSGEKLFF,TGTGCCAGCAGTTACTCTCAGGGCTCTGGTGAAAAACTGTTTTTT
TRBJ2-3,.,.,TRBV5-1,CASSSQVSSTDTQYF,TGCGCCAGCAGCTCACAGGTTTCTAGCACAGATACGCAGTATTTT
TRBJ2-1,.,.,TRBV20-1,CSASQYNEQFF,TGCAGTGCCAGTCAGTACAATGAGCAGTTCTTC
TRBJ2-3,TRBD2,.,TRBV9,CASSGGLAGVDTQYF,TGTGCCAGCAGCGGGGGACTAGCGGGGGTCGATACGCAGTATTTT
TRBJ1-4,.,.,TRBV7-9,CASSLERRSATNEKLFF,TGTGCCAGCAGCCTCGAGAGGAGGTCTGCAACTAATGAAAAACTGTTTTTT
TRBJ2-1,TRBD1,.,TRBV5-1,CASTTGGSSYNEQFF,TGCGCCAGCACGACAGGGGGTAGCTCCTACAATGAGCAGTTCTTC
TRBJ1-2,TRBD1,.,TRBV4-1,CASSQDDRGLGYTF,TGCGCCAGCAGCCAAGATGACAGGGGACTGGGCTACACCTTC
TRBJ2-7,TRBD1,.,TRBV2,CASKGTGGLAGQYF,TGTGCCAGCAAAGGGACAGGGGGCCTGGCAGGGCAGTACTTC
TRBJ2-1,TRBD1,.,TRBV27,CASSDRDSYNEQFF,TGTGCCAGCAGTGACAGGGACTCCTACAATGAGCAGTTCTTC
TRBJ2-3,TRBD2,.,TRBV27,CASSPGTRGPTDTQYF,TGTGCCAGCAGCCCTGGGACTAGAGGCCCCACAGATACGCAGTATTTT
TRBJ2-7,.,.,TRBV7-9,CASSLVRSGRDYEQYF,TGTGCCAGCAGCTTAGTCCGATCAGGGCGCGACTACGAGCAGTACTTC
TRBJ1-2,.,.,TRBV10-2,CASSESSDEVGYTF,TGCGCCAGCAGTGAGTCCTCCGACGAGGTCGGCTACACCTTC
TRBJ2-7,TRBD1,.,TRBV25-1,CASTPGTGDYEQYF,TGTGCCAGTACACCAGGGACAGGGGACTACGAGCAGTACTTC
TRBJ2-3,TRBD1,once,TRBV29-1,CSVLGDSSSTDTQYF,TGCAGCGTTTTGGGGGACAGCTCTAGCACAGATACGCAGTATTTT
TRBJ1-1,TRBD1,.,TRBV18,CASSGDRGRNTEAFF,TGTGCCAGCTCAGGGGACAGGGGGCGGAACACTGAAGCTTTCTTT
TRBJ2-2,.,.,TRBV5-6,CASSPYRVTGELFF,TGTGCCAGCAGCCCGTACAGGGTCACCGGGGAGCTGTTTTTT
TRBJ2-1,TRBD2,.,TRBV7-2,CASSFRTSGSGSYNEQFF,TGTGCCAGCAGCTTCCGGACTAGCGGGAGCGGCTCCTACAATGAGCAGTTCTTC
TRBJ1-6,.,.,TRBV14,CASSPDIVSPLHF,TGTGCCAGCAGCCCCGACATAGTATCACCCCTCCACTTT
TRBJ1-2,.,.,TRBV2,CASKGGRANYGYTF,TGTGCCAGCAAGGGAGGCAGAGCTAACTATGGCTACACCTTC